What follows are 22 T cell receptor beta chains derived from one specimen sequenced in a study of CD8 T cell repertoires and HIV-1 epitope variants (dated by TCRdb to the early 2020s). These receptors have no identified antigens. The receptor library was made with the immunoSEQ multiplex PCR assay. What TCRdb holds here is the immuneACCESS table cut down to in-frame rearrangements. Part of the clones is not present; checked against another copy, under half of the missing clones reflect an unresolved V gene, and the others are unexplained. This sample gives a few thousand clones in total; under 85% of them show up just once. Roughly 45% of the sample rests with the top ten. Input material: cultured CD8+ T cells derived from PBMCs. The receptors shown here come from a male donor with HIV.

V is TRBV6-1 and J is TRBJ2-7, with D perhaps TRBD2 (5 bases). Trimming left V 1 base short and J 3 bases short, with 10 bases between. Germline V gene data show CDR1 as MNHNS and CDR2 as SASEGT. CDR3 size: 14 residues. DNA for the CDR3: TGTGCCAGCAGTGAAGACCCTAGCAACTACGAGCAGTACTTC. As protein: CASSEDPSNYEQYF.

The genes are TRBV5-6 and TRBJ2-2; D unresolved. From germline, CDR1 is SGHDT and CDR2 YYEEEE. The CDR3 is made up of 14 amino acids. The V end was cut by 4 bases, the J end by 1 base, with 8 bases between. CDR3: CASSPEMNTGELFF. As DNA, the CDR3 is TGTGCCAGCAGCCCGGAGATGAACACCGGGGAGCTGTTTTTT.

V and J are TRBV4-1 and TRBJ2-1; 9 bases align to TRBD2. Germline V CDR1 and CDR2: MGHRA, YSYEKL. Trimming removed 0 bases from V and 4 bases from J; junction bases left unmatched: 7. This CDR3 comprises 17 residues. Written as DNA, the CDR3 is TGCGCCAGCAGCCAAGACCGCCCTAGCGGGGTTTACAATGAGCAGTTCTTC. Its protein is CASSQDRPSGVYNEQFF.

V usage is TRBV7-2 and J usage is TRBJ2-7; 10 nucleotides agree with TRBD1. CDR1 and CDR2 from the germline V gene are SGHTA and FQGNSA. V shed 4 bases and J 0 bases; nucleotides not matched to a gene: 9. The length of the CDR3 is 17 residues. The CDR3 sequence: CASSSEGTGDNSYEQYF. In DNA form, the CDR3 reads TGTGCCAGCAGCTCGGAAGGGACAGGGGATAACTCCTACGAGCAGTACTTC.

The V gene is TRBV9, the J gene TRBJ2-3; tentatively, D is TRBD1 or TRBD2 (5 bases each). CDR3 length equals 16 residues. Germline CDR1 and CDR2: SGDLS and YYNGEE. Trimming left V 0 bases short and J 0 bases short, with 11 bases between. The CDR3 is CASSVAGATSTDTQYF. Written as DNA, the CDR3 is TGTGCCAGCAGCGTAGCCGGGGCGACTAGCACAGATACGCAGTATTTT.

This clone was observed a handful of times. J is TRBJ2-1 and V is TRBV7-9; D possibly corresponds to TRBD2 (5 bases). V gave up 5 bases and J gave up 8 bases, with 13 bases separating them. Germline values: CDR1 SEHNR, CDR2 FQNEAQ (reference sequence). The CDR3 loop spans 13 amino acids. Here the CDR3 DNA reads TGTGCCAGCAGCCCTGGATCAGCGGATGAGCAGTTCTTC. It yields the protein CASSPGSADEQFF.

The count of this clone is one. The rearrangement joins TRBV28 to TRBJ2-7; D remains unclear. Trimming removed 2 bases at V and 9 bases at J, with 17 bases between. The CDR3 runs 14 residues. The germline V gene encodes CDR1 MDHEN and CDR2 SYDVKM. CDR3: CASSLIDRNLGQYF. As DNA, the CDR3 is TGTGCCAGCAGTTTAATTGACCGCAACCTTGGGCAGTACTTC.

The rearrangement joins TRBV28 to TRBJ1-2, with a weak D call TRBD1 (6 bases). V dropped 6 bases and J dropped 5 bases, with 10 bases sitting between them. The CDR3 has 12 amino acids. Germline V CDR1 and CDR2: MDHEN, SYDVKM. The CDR3 loop reads CASRDGQYGYTF. In nucleotides, the CDR3 is TGTGCCAGCAGGGACGGACAGTATGGCTACACCTTC.

This rearrangement joins TRBV28 to TRBJ1-1, with D possibly matching TRBD1 (5 bases). The V gene lost 5 bases and the J gene lost 4 bases, with 14 bases spanning the gap. Looked up from germline, CDR1 is MDHEN and CDR2 is SYDVKM. CDR3 length: 14 residues. Written as DNA, the CDR3 is TGTGCCAGCAGTCCCCTGGGGGAGGGCACTGAAGCTTTCTTT. This sequence encodes CASSPLGEGTEAFF.

This clone came up a few times. The chain is built from TRBV6-6 and TRBJ2-7; 7 nucleotides align to TRBD1. Per the germline V gene, CDR1 is MNHNY and CDR2 is SVGAGI (reference sequence). The ends lost 2 bases at V and 5 bases at J; junction bases unmatched: 3. CDR3 length: 13 residues. The CDR3 is CASSYQGVNEQYF. The CDR3 bases are TGTGCCAGCAGTTACCAGGGGGTGAACGAGCAGTACTTC.

This chain links TRBV7-9 with TRBJ1-2; 7 nucleotides align to TRBD1. CDR1 is SEHNR and CDR2 is FQNEAQ in the germline V gene (reference sequence). This CDR3 spans 15 amino acids. Trimming cost V 1 base and J 7 bases; bases outside gene matches: 9. Written as DNA, the CDR3 is TGTGCCAGCAGCTTAGGAGGGGGCGCGGGGGCTGGCTACACCTTC. It is translated as CASSLGGGAGAGYTF.

The V call is TRBV19, the J call TRBJ2-7; D gene uncertain. V lost 0 bases, J lost 7 bases, and 10 bases lay in between. Germline values: CDR1 LNHDA, CDR2 SQIVND (reference sequence). CDR3 length: 13 amino acids. Here the CDR3 reads CASSIDVSAEQYF. Written as DNA, the CDR3 is TGTGCCAGTAGTATAGACGTCTCAGCGGAGCAGTACTTC. The whole variable domain, filled in from reference TRBV19 and TRBJ2-7, reads DGGITQSPKYLFRKEGQNVTLSCEQNLNHDAMYWYRQDPGQGLRLIYYSQIVNDFQKGDIAEGYSVSREKKESFPLTVTSAQKNPTAFYLCASSIDVSAEQYFGPGTRLTVT.

The table lists this clone with a count of one. This chain connects TRBV2 to TRBJ2-1; D not resolved. The germline V and J ends were trimmed by 7 bases and 6 bases, with 13 bases remaining between them. CDR3 length: 13 amino acids. Germline V gene sequence: CDR1 SNHLY, CDR2 FYNNEI. CDR3 sequence: CASTPPSTNEQFF. The CDR3 DNA follows: TGTGCCAGCACCCCCCCATCAACCAATGAGCAGTTCTTC.

The chain couples TRBV27 to TRBJ2-3; 8 bases align to TRBD2. CDR3 length: 16 residues. Germline lookup yields CDR1 MNHEY and CDR2 SMNVEV (reference sequence). The V and J ends lost 6 bases and 1 base, in that order; junction bases with no gene match: 9. CDR3 DNA sequence: TGTGCCAGCAGACATACGACGACTAGCGGCACAGATACGCAGTATTTT. This encodes CASRHTTTSGTDTQYF.

V and J are TRBV11-3 and TRBJ2-5; 7 positions agree with TRBD2. Germline trimming cut 1 base from V and 4 bases from J; bases unmatched to any gene: 6. This CDR3 is built from 15 residues. Germline V gives CDR1 SGHNT, CDR2 YENEEA. CDR3 residues: CASSLGKVAGETQYF. The CDR3, as DNA: TGTGCCAGCAGCTTAGGAAAAGTAGCGGGAGAGACCCAGTACTTC.

The chain links TRBV30 to TRBJ2-7, with D maybe TRBD1 (6 bases). The CDR3 spans 13 residues. Trimming pared 5 bases from V and 2 bases from J, leaving 13 bases between. CDR1 is GTSNPN and CDR2 is SVGIG in the germline V gene (reference sequence). The CDR3 sequence is CAWSLDRAYEQYF. CDR3 coding DNA: TGTGCCTGGTCCTTGGACAGAGCCTACGAGCAGTACTTC. The full variable domain, with the rest looked up from reference TRBV30 and TRBJ2-7, is SQTIHQWPATLVQPVGSPLSLECTVEGTSNPNLYWYRQAAGRGLQLLFYSVGIGQISSEVPQNLSASRPQDRQFILSSKKLLLSDSGFYLCAWSLDRAYEQYFGPGTRLTVT.

The chain couples TRBV5-6 to TRBJ2-7, with TRBD2 as a possible D gene (5 bases). Germline V gene data show CDR1 as SGHDT and CDR2 as YYEEEE. Deletions cut 0 bases from V and 4 bases from J, with 17 bases between. The CDR3 totals 16 residues. DNA for the CDR3: TGTGCCAGCAGCTTGGGGCCTTCTTTGGGAGATTACGAGCAGTACTTC. As protein: CASSLGPSLGDYEQYF.

This clone has a single count. The chain couples TRBV5-1 to TRBJ2-5, with 7 bases that match TRBD2. V was pared by 5 bases and J by 1 base, with 5 bases of the junction left unmatched. The CDR3 length is 14 residues. CDR1 is SGHRS and CDR2 is YFSETQ in the germline V gene. CDR3 DNA sequence: TGCGCCAGCAGTGGGACGGGGGGCCAAGAGACCCAGTACTTC. Residues: CASSGTGGQETQYF.

The CDR3 here is CASSSTKDGRSGANVLTF. The CDR3 nucleotides read TGTGCCAGCAGCTCAACAAAGGACGGTCGCTCTGGGGCCAACGTCCTGACTTTC. V is TRBV5-6 and J is TRBJ2-6; no clear D. Trimming removed 3 bases from V and 0 bases from J, with 16 bases in between. This CDR3 is built from 18 residues. CDR1 and CDR2 from the germline V gene are SGHDT and YYEEEE.

There are a few counts of this clone. V gene TRBV7-9 combines with J gene TRBJ1-5; D gene uncertain. Germline V gene sequence: CDR1 SEHNR, CDR2 FQNEAQ (reference sequence). The CDR3 has 14 amino acids. V was pared by 1 base and J by 3 bases, with 7 bases between. The CDR3: CASSLEGNNQPQHF. In DNA, the CDR3 is TGTGCCAGCAGCTTAGAGGGAAACAATCAGCCCCAGCATTTT.

The chain joins TRBV19 to TRBJ1-5, with 9 bases fitting TRBD1. The germline CDR1 and CDR2 sequences are LNHDA and SQIVND (reference sequence). V was clipped by 2 bases and J by 0 bases; unmatched bases: 14. The CDR3 consists of 20 residues. CDR3 sequence reads: CASSIPGDRVDRYSNQPQHF. CDR3 DNA sequence: TGTGCCAGTAGTATACCCGGGGACAGGGTCGACCGTTATAGCAATCAGCCCCAGCATTTT.

This clone appeared a few times. V gene TRBV28 combines with J gene TRBJ2-5; the match to TRBD1 covers 8 bases. Germline CDR1 reads MDHEN; CDR2 reads SYDVKM. The CDR3 has 15 residues. V shed 4 bases and J 1 base; nucleotides not matched to a gene: 5. CDR3 loop: CASSSPDRAQETQYF. In nucleotides, the CDR3 is TGTGCCAGCAGTTCCCCGGACAGGGCCCAAGAGACCCAGTACTTC. Filled out from reference TRBV28 and TRBJ2-5, the complete variable domain reads DVKVTQSSRYLVKRTGEKVFLECVQDMDHENMFWYRQDPGLGLRLIYFSYDVKMKEKGDIPEGYSVSREKKERFSLILESASTNQTSMYLCASSSPDRAQETQYFGPGTRLLVL.